This T cell receptor beta chain is drawn from a study of T-cell memory formation after mild COVID-19. Study conclusions and caveats: Shrinking CD4+ clones were chiefly CM and EM; CD8+ ones were chiefly EMRA. Some clones that responded were present in memory (sampled pre-infection), which suggests cross-reactive memory joined.

After 5'RACE with constant-segment primers, TCR alpha and TCR beta cDNA libraries carrying sample barcodes and UMIs were obtained. In TCRdb, the 5' RACE reads were re-called with MiXCR into one record per CDR3 protein. The sample lists 250,000 to 350,000 distinct CDR3 sequences, just under 20% occurring once. This clonotype was found a few times. The antigen remains unidentified. The CDR3 contains 16 residues. Germline CDR1 is MNHEY and CDR2 is SVGAGI. V lost 6 bases and J lost 1, with 16 bases in between. The source material was PBMCs or a T cell subset sorted from them (not recorded which). This clonotype originated in a young man who had mild COVID-19 (a few samples of this study predate the infection). Cell type and time point are not known. V gene TRBV6-5 combines with J gene TRBJ1-3, with D perhaps TRBD1 (5 bases). CDR3 nucleotides: TGTGCCAGCAGCCCCTCGGGGCCCGGATCTGGAAACACCATATATTTT. Translated, it gives CASSPSGPGSGNTIYF.